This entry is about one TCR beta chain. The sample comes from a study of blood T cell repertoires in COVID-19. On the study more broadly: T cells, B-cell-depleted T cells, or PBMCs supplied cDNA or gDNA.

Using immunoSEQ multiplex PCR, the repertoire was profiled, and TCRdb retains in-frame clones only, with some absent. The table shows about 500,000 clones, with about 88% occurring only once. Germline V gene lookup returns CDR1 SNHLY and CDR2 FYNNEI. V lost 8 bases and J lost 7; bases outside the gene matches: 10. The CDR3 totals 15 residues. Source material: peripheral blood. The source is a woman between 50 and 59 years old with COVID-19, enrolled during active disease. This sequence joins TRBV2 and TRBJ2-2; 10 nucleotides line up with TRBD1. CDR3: CASSQTGGFDGELFF. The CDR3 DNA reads TGTGCCAGCTCCCAGACAGGGGGCTTCGACGGGGAGCTGTTTTTT.